This T cell receptor beta chain originates from a study of T cell repertoires in ileal Crohn's disease. Study at large: Patients had a median approximately 7.2-year disease duration, and approximately 35% were active smokers. Thiopurines (around 10) or anti-TNF agents (about 19) were given postoperatively to about half. Regarding the study as a whole: Sorted CD8 T cells held more high-frequency clones than CD4. Compared with non-smokers, active smokers at surgery showed more clonal expansions.

This CDR3 comprises 15 residues. J was trimmed by 5 bases and V by 2 bases; bases with no gene match: 4. Per the germline V gene, CDR1 is LGHNA and CDR2 is YNFKEQ. Details on this clone: Its antigen is unidentified.

The protocol was immunoSEQ multiplex PCR, while the TCRdb copy is restricted to in-frame clones and leaves out a portion. Here the sample spans fewer than 10,000 clones, 65% to 85% being singletons. This sequence joins TRBV4-2 and TRBJ1-1; 11 bases fit TRBD1. This TCR came from an adult with Crohn's disease. The sample consisted of ileal tissue. Written as DNA, the CDR3 is TGTGCCAGCAGCCAAATGGGACAGGGGGGAACTGAAGCTTTCTTT. It specifies CASSQMGQGGTEAFF.